This T cell receptor delta chain emerged from a study of Vδ1+ human thymocytes (dated by TCRdb to the late 2010s). Regarding the complete study: As a data resource, the study described the mRNA-level TRG and TRD CDR3 repertoires found in highly purified Vdelta1+ thymocytes taken from young children. The multiplex-based CDR3 amplicon strategy had previously been validated against 5'RACE-based CDR3 amplicon generation methods. On the study overall, not on this receptor specifically: Even though sort purity was high, roughly 20% of thymic TRD sequences were Vdelta2 (and few were Vdelta3), which was not the case for the peripheral blood Vdelta1+ controls. Because no clustering by age or sex was observed, donors were not stratified by these variables in the analyses. Many TRG clonotypes were shared between donors (up to about 6.9x10^3), whereas TRD repertoires were essentially private (max roughly 120 shared). The thymic TRG and TRD repertoires appeared highly polyclonal, with Gaussian CDR3 length distributions, in contrast to the oligoclonal repertoires of peripheral blood. Because unexpected Vdelta2 sequences could lead to misinterpretation of bulk repertoire data, the authors recommended using highly purified populations and validating at the single-cell level.

Thymic samples were depleted of alphabeta T cells, then CD3+ TCRVdelta1+ TCRVdelta2- thymocytes were FACS-sorted. A purity of roughly 97% to 99.6% was achieved for sorted Vdelta1+ thymocytes. The thymic specimens were obtained from several paediatric patients, aged roughly 5 days to 16 months, who were having corrective cardiac surgery. After the thymic tissue was dispersed, mononuclear cells were isolated using a Histopaque-1077 density gradient. The staining antibodies were anti-TCRVdelta1 clone TS8.2, anti-TCRVdelta2 clone B6, anti-CD3 clone HIT3a and anti-TCRalphabeta clone IP26. A word on this clone: The clone's antigen remains unknown. No clone much larger than this one lies a single base away; base qualities are absent.

The CDR3 holds 21 amino acids from the cysteine to the phenylalanine. Here the CDR3 DNA is all that survives: 63 bases in frame from base 1. Looking up the germline V gene yields CDR1 TSWWSYY and CDR2 QGS. Cut back by 3 bases and 0 bases, the V and J ends lie 29 bases apart. RNA was extracted with the RNeasy mini kit and reverse transcribed using Superscript III. To generate the CDR3 amplicons, a multiplex PCR was run using pooled V-gene forward primers together with a constant-region reverse primer that carried Illumina adaptor overhangs. After gel purification, amplicons were indexed with Nextera index primers over roughly 8 extra PCR cycles and were then purified with AMPure XP beads. Libraries were sequenced on an Illumina MiSeq with paired-end 250 bp reads, dual indexing and around 22% PhiX spike-in. On the authors' methods: FastQC was used to check read quality, and ea-utils fastq-join was used to merge TRG read pairs. Annotation of sequences was performed with IMGT/HighV-QUEST, only productive sequences with unambiguous V-gene assignment were retained, and clonotypes were defined by identical CDR3 sequence. VDJtools 1.1.1, tcR 2.2.3, Treemap and vegan Shannon diversity in R 3.4.4 were used for downstream analysis. Clonotypes were called again by TCRdb from the public reads via CATT, and duplicate nucleotide sequences were then merged into one entry. These V and J calls are TCRdb output, not the study's own analysis. Present in this sample are under 80,000 delta-chain clones, around 34% of which were seen just once. Under 0.3% of the sample goes to the ten largest clones.

Sequencing was carried out using Vdelta1+ gamma-delta thymocytes from the thymus. The cell subset or site label here, explained by the study, means: FACS-sorted CD3+ TCRalphabeta- TCRVdelta1+ TCRVdelta2- thymocytes. The V and J segments used are TRDV1 and TRDJ1; TRDD3 might be the D gene, on 9 matching bases. This clonotype was obtained from a boy less than two years old who had congenital heart surgery. This receptor carries the CDR3 CALGDQAFLVTGGPYTDKLIF. The DNA sequence is as follows: TGTGCTCTTGGGGACCAGGCCTTCCTAGTTACTGGGGGACCTTACACCGATAAACTCATCTTT.